What follows is one T cell receptor (beta chain) and its context. This sample was taken from a study of blood T cell repertoires in COVID-19. Germline V CDR1 and CDR2: LNHNV, YYDKDF (reference sequence). The V end was cut by 3 bases, the J end by 6 bases, with 14 bases between. CDR3 length: 14 amino acids. In the study's own analysis: Estimated nucleated cell counts came from reference gene primer amplification. Assay used: immunoSEQ multiplex PCR; TCRdb lists only in-frame clones, some missing. That table supplies the V and J calls and clone size; D and trimming were determined from the DNA. The sample carries about 81,000 clones, roughly 89% recorded once.

This clonotype was sampled from a woman older than 75 with active COVID-19. The chain couples TRBV15 to TRBJ1-2; the D gene is possibly TRBD1 (6 bases). Source material: peripheral blood. The CDR3 DNA follows: TGTGCCACCAGCAGTCCGGGCAGGGGAGATGGCTACACCTTC. Protein: CATSSPGRGDGYTF.